Included here is one T cell receptor (beta chain) sequence, with context. This specimen belongs to a study of blood T cell repertoires in COVID-19. The CDR3 totals 14 residues. Germline V gives CDR1 SGHTA, CDR2 FQGNSA. With 2 bases clipped from V and 3 bases from J, the junction kept 3 bases outside the gene matches. The data were produced by immunoSEQ multiplex PCR, yet TCRdb's version contains in-frame clones alone and is incomplete. This table has 150,000 to 180,000 clones, approximately 85% appearing once. The rearrangement joins TRBV7-2 to TRBJ2-7, with 8 positions matching TRBD2. The receptor was isolated from a man in his sixties with COVID-19, enrolled during active disease. The sample comprised peripheral blood. DNA for the CDR3: TGTGCCAGCAGCTTACCAAGCGGGGGCTACGAGCAGTACTTC. It specifies CASSLPSGGYEQYF.